Given below is one T cell receptor (beta chain) in context. The clone's antigen remains unknown. No base qualities exist here, and no much larger clone lies one base off it. These data are taken from a study of blood T cell repertoires in COVID-19 (dated by TCRdb to between 2020 and 2021). About the investigation overall: The collaborator samples originated in the United States, Italy and Spain and spanned the acute and convalescent phases of COVID-19. Where available, HLA class I and class II types were taken from metadata supplied by the sample provider and were not determined by assay-based typing. The dataset comprised deeply sampled blood TCRbeta repertoires from subjects exposed to, actively infected with, or recovered from COVID-19. A de-identified subject ID, COVID-19 status, age in years and sex were almost always included in the sample metadata. The material from the prospective study consisted of cDNA or gDNA derived from T cells, B-cell-depleted T cells, or PBMCs. A freely available public database, intended as a resource for researchers studying the immune response to SARS-CoV-2, is where the repertoires were released. Samples came from the ongoing ImmuneRACE study (first 160 participants) plus 1,254 subjects from 6 global collaborators. What the research found in general, with its limitations: Clinical and demographic metadata were provided uncurated, with the amount varying by source and participant.

Whole blood was collected in K2EDTA tubes by collaborating institutions according to the institutions' own protocols. For TCRbeta analysis, collaborators shipped samples in one of three forms: frozen whole blood, isolated PBMCs, or DNA extracted from either of those sample types. From a lookup of the germline V gene, CDR1 and CDR2 are SGHTA and FQGTGA. The CDR3 goes from the cysteine to the phenylalanine over 13 residues. The sequence is cut down to CDR3 DNA, 39 bases in frame from base 1. V loses 5 bases at its end and J loses 8 bases; junction bases beyond the gene matches: 6. TCRbeta CDR3 regions were amplified from genomic DNA by means of the immunoSEQ Assay, a bias-controlled multiplex PCR. Per the authors' processing: Within the assay, amplification of reference gene primers was used to estimate how many nucleated cells each sample contained. To quantify the absolute abundance of each unique TCRbeta CDR3 rearrangement, sequence reads were collapsed and filtered. For each sample, productive Simpson clonality was calculated by taking the square root of Simpson's diversity index across productive rearrangements. TCRdb limited this immuneACCESS table to in-frame rearrangements with V and J called. A share of clones is missing; checked studies link under half to unresolved V genes, and the rest is unexplained. V and J calls and clone size are given by that table; D and trimming were obtained from the DNA. This sample has fewer than 250,000 clones in its table, and roughly 83% of those were observed once. Less than 7.5% of the sample is taken by the ten largest.

The chain links TRBV7-3 with TRBJ1-2, and 9 junctional nucleotides match TRBD1. The TCR originated in a woman aged 45-60 years with acute or convalescent COVID-19. The sequencing sample was made of peripheral blood. Here the CDR3 is given as CASSEQGARGYTF. DNA sequence: TGTGCCAGCAGCGAACAGGGGGCGCGGGGCTACACCTTC.